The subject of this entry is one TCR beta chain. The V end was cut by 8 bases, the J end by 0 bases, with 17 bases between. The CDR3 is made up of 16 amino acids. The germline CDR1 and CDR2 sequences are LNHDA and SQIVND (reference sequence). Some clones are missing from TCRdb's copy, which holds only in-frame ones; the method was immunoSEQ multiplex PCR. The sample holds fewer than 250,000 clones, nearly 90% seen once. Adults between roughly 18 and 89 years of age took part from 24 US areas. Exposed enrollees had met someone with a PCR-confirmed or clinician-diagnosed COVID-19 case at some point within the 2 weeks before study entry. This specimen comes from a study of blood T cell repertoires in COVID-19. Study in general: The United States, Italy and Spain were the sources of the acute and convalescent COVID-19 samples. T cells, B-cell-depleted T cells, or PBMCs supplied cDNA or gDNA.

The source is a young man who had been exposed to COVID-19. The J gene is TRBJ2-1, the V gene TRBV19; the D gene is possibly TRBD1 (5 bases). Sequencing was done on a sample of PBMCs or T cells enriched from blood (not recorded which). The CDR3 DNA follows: TGTGCCAGTTCAGGGAAAGGGCTGAACTCCTACAATGAGCAGTTCTTC. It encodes CASSGKGLNSYNEQFF.